Following are 32 T cell receptor beta chains from one sample sequenced in a study of blood T cell repertoires in COVID-19 (dated by TCRdb to 2018 to 2020). The library was generated by the immunoSEQ multiplex PCR assay. Imported from immuneACCESS, the table was reduced by TCRdb to in-frame sequences with V and J called. These copies leave out some clones; in studies compared against another copy, an unresolved V gene accounts for under half, and the cause of the remainder is not known. The sample table contains about 320,000 clones; only one count was recorded for more than 75% of them. The ten largest make up about 1.6% of the sample. Sequenced sample: peripheral blood. These receptors were taken from a woman aged 45-60 years with acute or convalescent COVID-19.

This chain joins TRBV18 and TRBJ1-2; 8 nucleotides align to TRBD1. Looked up from germline, CDR1 is KGHSH and CDR2 is LQKENI. The CDR3 runs to 13 residues. V shed 2 bases, J shed 8 bases, and the junction held 4 bases outside the gene matches. The CDR3 nucleotides are TGTGCCAGCTCACCAGGACAGGGAAGAGGCTACACCTTC. Its translation is CASSPGQGRGYTF. Full variable domain (remainder filled in from reference TRBV18 and TRBJ1-2): NAGVMQNPRHLVRRRGQEARLRCSPMKGHSHVYWYRQLPEEGLKFMVYLQKENIIDESGMPKERFSAEFPKEGPSILRIQQVVRGDSAAYFCASSPGQGRGYTFGSGTRLTVV.

The chain has TRBV10-3 and TRBJ1-4, with 7 bases aligning to TRBD1. The germline CDR1 and CDR2 sequences are ENHRY and SYGVKD. The CDR3 is made up of 17 amino acids. J gave up 4 bases and V 3 bases, and 11 bases lay outside the gene matches. The CDR3 sequence is CAISDSQGTEINEKLFF. The CDR3 DNA reads as TGTGCCATCAGTGATTCACAAGGGACAGAAATTAATGAAAAACTGTTTTTT.

The rearrangement uses TRBV9 and TRBJ1-2; 7 positions agree with TRBD1. Trimming at V came to 3 bases and at J to 6 bases, leaving 14 bases not matched to a gene. CDR1 and CDR2 (germline): SGDLS, YYNGEE. The CDR3 extends over 16 amino acids. The CDR3 loop reads CASSARQGTSLNGYTF. CDR3 in DNA: TGTGCCAGCAGCGCCAGACAGGGAACCTCTCTTAATGGCTACACCTTC.

The chain recombines TRBV9 with TRBJ1-2; no definite D call. V lost 0 bases to trimming and J lost 0 bases, with 12 bases between them. Germline V gives CDR1 SGDLS, CDR2 YYNGEE. CDR3 length: 16 amino acids. CDR3 bases: TGTGCCAGCAGCGTAGGAGGGAGCAGAACTAACTATGGCTACACCTTC. Translating it yields CASSVGGSRTNYGYTF.

The rearrangement joins TRBV3-1 (or the pseudogene TRBV3-2) to TRBJ2-1; TRBD2 aligns across 9 bases. In germline, CDR1 is LGHDT, CDR2 YNNKEL (reference sequence). The J segment lost 6 bases and the V segment lost 8 bases, leaving 5 bases of the junction unmatched. CDR3 length: 13 amino acids. In nucleotides, the CDR3 is TGTGCCAGCCGGCCTAGCGGGACCAATGAGCAGTTCTTC. It specifies CASRPSGTNEQFF.

This chain links TRBV7-9 with TRBJ1-1; no clear D. The CDR3 is made up of 13 amino acids. Trimming stripped 5 bases from V and 4 bases from J, with 11 bases between. Germline V CDR1 and CDR2: SEHNR, FQNEAQ (reference sequence). The chain's CDR3 is CASSPPFPTEAFF. The CDR3 DNA reads TGTGCCAGCAGCCCCCCCTTCCCCACTGAAGCTTTCTTT.

The chain is built from TRBV27 and TRBJ2-7, with a weak D call TRBD1 (6 bases). The V and J ends lost 4 bases and 3 bases respectively, with 10 bases between them. CDR3 length equals 13 residues. Germline loops: CDR1 MNHEY, CDR2 SMNVEV (reference sequence). In nucleotides, the CDR3 is TGTGCCAGCAGTTCCCGGGACAACTACGAGCAGTACTTC. Translating it yields CASSSRDNYEQYF.

This clone has only a few counts. The chain uses TRBV7-2 and TRBJ1-4; D call uncertain. The germline gives CDR1 SGHTA, CDR2 FQGNSA. The CDR3 consists of 14 residues. Trimming took 6 bases from V and 4 from J, leaving 12 bases between them. CDR3 sequence reads: CASSVLGSNEKLFF. CDR3 nucleotides: TGTGCCAGCAGTGTCCTTGGGAGTAATGAAAAACTGTTTTTT. The full variable domain, in which reference TRBV7-2 and TRBJ1-4 provide the parts outside the CDR3, is GAGVSQSPSNKVTEKGKDVELRCDPISGHTALYWYRQSLGQGLEFLIYFQGNSAPDKSGLPSDRFSAERTGGSVSTLTIQRTQQEDSAVYLCASSVLGSNEKLFFGSGTQLSVL.

The chain recombines TRBV15 with TRBJ2-7, with TRBD1 matching over 10 bases. Germline CDR1 and CDR2: LNHNV and YYDKDF (reference sequence). Trimming cost V 7 bases and J 2 bases; bases outside gene matches: 14. The CDR3 runs to 17 residues. The CDR3 DNA sequence: TGTGCCACCACCAACCGGGGGGGGACAGGGGTGGCCTACGAGCAGTACTTC. Its protein product is CATTNRGGTGVAYEQYF.

This clone was recorded only once. The chain employs TRBV28 and TRBJ2-7, with 9 bases that match TRBD2. The length of the CDR3 is 14 residues. The germline CDR1 and CDR2 sequences are MDHEN and SYDVKM. With 4 bases clipped from V and 5 bases from J, the junction kept 6 bases outside the gene matches. CDR3 DNA sequence: TGTGCCAGCAGTTGGTTTAGCGGGAGCGACGAGCAGTACTTC. This codes for CASSWFSGSDEQYF.

V usage is TRBV6-4 and J usage is TRBJ2-3, with D maybe TRBD2 (6 bases). Germline CDR1 reads MRHNA; CDR2 reads SNTAGT. This CDR3 has 15 residues. V lost 5 bases and J 0 bases, leaving 12 bases between the germline ends. CDR3 amino acids: CASSPTSSSTDTQYF. DNA of the CDR3: TGTGCCAGCAGTCCCACTAGCAGTAGCACAGATACGCAGTATTTT.

The chain links TRBV14 to TRBJ1-2; maybe TRBD1 (5 bases). The CDR3 contains 12 residues. Trimming pared 4 bases from V and 8 bases from J, leaving 11 bases between. From germline, CDR1 is SGHDN and CDR2 FVKESK. This CDR3 is CASSLHGGGYTF. The DNA of the CDR3 is TGTGCCAGCAGCCTTCACGGGGGGGGCTACACCTTC.

The V gene is TRBV3-1 (or the pseudogene TRBV3-2), the J gene TRBJ2-1; 7 bases align to TRBD2. The CDR3 runs to 13 residues. The J segment lost 11 bases and the V segment lost 1 base, leaving 5 bases of the junction unmatched. Germline CDR1 LGHDT, CDR2 YNNKEL (reference sequence). The CDR3, as DNA: TGTGCCAGCAGCCAAGCGCAGCGGGACCAGCAGTTCTTC. This encodes CASSQAQRDQQFF.

This chain uses TRBV28 with TRBJ2-7; 10 positions agree with TRBD1. With 3 bases clipped from V and 5 bases from J, the junction kept 13 bases outside the gene matches. The CDR3 is made up of 17 amino acids. The germline V gene has CDR1 MDHEN and CDR2 SYDVKM. The DNA of the CDR3 is TGTGCCAGCAGTTTCATCCGGACAGGGGGGTTCTGGAACGAGCAGTACTTC. This translates into CASSFIRTGGFWNEQYF.

The chain links TRBV7-2 to TRBJ1-4; 8 positions agree with TRBD1. J was trimmed by 10 bases and V by 5 bases; bases with no gene match: 6. The CDR3 spans 13 residues. Germline V gives CDR1 SGHTA, CDR2 FQGNSA. The DNA for the CDR3 is TGTGCCAGCAGCGACAGGGGAGGCGGAAAACTGTTTTTT. It codes for CASSDRGGGKLFF. The whole variable domain, remainder taken from reference TRBV7-2 and TRBJ1-4, is GAGVSQSPSNKVTEKGKDVELRCDPISGHTALYWYRQSLGQGLEFLIYFQGNSAPDKSGLPSDRFSAERTGGSVSTLTIQRTQQEDSAVYLCASSDRGGGKLFFGSGTQLSVL.

The rearrangement joins TRBV28 to TRBJ2-2, with 10 positions matching TRBD1. Germline values: CDR1 MDHEN, CDR2 SYDVKM. This CDR3 has 17 residues. The junction had 9 bases not matched to a gene; V was cut back by 5 bases and J by 3 bases. In DNA form, the CDR3 reads TGTGCCAGCAGTACCCCCCAGGACAGGGGGTACACCGGGGAGCTGTTTTTT. This codes for CASSTPQDRGYTGELFF.

The chain has TRBV5-5 and TRBJ2-7; D is perhaps TRBD1 (5 bases). Per germline, CDR1 SGHKS and CDR2 YYEKEE (reference sequence). Deletions cut 1 base from V and 6 bases from J, with 14 bases between. This CDR3 comprises 14 residues. The CDR3 nucleotides read TGTGCCAGCAGCTTGTCAGGCAGGGTGGGCGAGCAGTACTTC. Amino acids: CASSLSGRVGEQYF. Full variable domain (remainder filled in from reference TRBV5-5 and TRBJ2-7): DAGVTQSPTHLIKTRGQQVTLRCSPISGHKSVSWYQQVLGQGPQFIFQYYEKEERGRGNFPDRFSARQFPNYSSELNVNALLLGDSALYLCASSLSGRVGEQYFGPGTRLTVT.

The chain carries TRBV18 and TRBJ2-1; TRBD1 agrees at 9 bases. The V gene's germline CDR1 is KGHSH and CDR2 LQKENI. V was clipped by 5 bases and J by 8 bases; unmatched bases: 7. The CDR3 runs 14 residues. CDR3 region: CASSSGQGRDEQFF. CDR3 sequence (DNA): TGTGCCAGCTCAAGCGGACAGGGGAGGGATGAGCAGTTCTTC.

The V and J genes are TRBV9 and TRBJ1-6; tentative D call: TRBD1 (6 bases). Trimming removed 4 bases from V and 10 bases from J, with 15 bases in between. This CDR3 has 14 residues. CDR1 SGDLS and CDR2 YYNGEE come from the germline V gene. The CDR3, as DNA: TGTGCCAGCAGCTCAGGGGATTTAGGCTCACCCCTCCACTTT. Translated, it gives CASSSGDLGSPLHF. The entire variable domain, with the rest obtained from reference TRBV9 and TRBJ1-6, is as follows: DSGVTQTPKHLITATGQRVTLRCSPRSGDLSVYWYQQSLDQGLQFLIQYYNGEERAKGNILERFSAQQFPDLHSELNLSSLELGDSALYFCASSSGDLGSPLHFGNGTRLTVT.

The chain links TRBV6-6 to TRBJ1-2; 11 bases fit TRBD1. The germline CDR1 and CDR2 sequences are MNHNY and SVGAGI (reference sequence). The CDR3 is made up of 14 amino acids. Trimming removed 6 bases from V and 7 bases from J; junction bases left unmatched: 7. The chain's CDR3 is CASSGDRGFIGYTF. CDR3 DNA: TGTGCCAGCAGCGGGGACAGGGGGTTTATTGGCTACACCTTC.

This clone was found once. This chain links TRBV5-4 with TRBJ2-7; 8 bases map to TRBD1. After removal of 4 bases from V and 4 bases from J, the junction contained 7 bases not matched to a gene. Germline V gene sequence: CDR1 SGHNT, CDR2 YYREEE (reference sequence). CDR3 size: 14 residues. The CDR3 coding sequence is TGTGCCAGCAGCGCCGGGACAGGTGTTTACGAGCAGTACTTC. Its protein product is CASSAGTGVYEQYF.

The V gene is TRBV11-2, the J gene TRBJ2-2, with 10 bases aligning to TRBD2. The germline CDR1 and CDR2 sequences are SGHAT and FQNNGV. CDR3 size: 16 residues. V lost 3 bases and J lost 6; bases outside the gene matches: 7. For the CDR3, the DNA is TGTGCCAGCAGCTTTTCCCCTAGCGGGAGCCCCGGGGAGCTGTTTTTT. Its protein is CASSFSPSGSPGELFF.

The DNA for the CDR3 is TGTGCCAGCAGGAGACTTAACACAGATACGCAGTATTTT. Translating gives CASRRLNTDTQYF. The V and J genes are TRBV12-3 or TRBV12-4 and TRBJ2-3; no clear D. This CDR3 contains 13 residues. V lost 6 bases, J lost 2 bases, and 9 bases lay in between.

The chain has TRBV6-5 and TRBJ2-3; possibly TRBD1 for D (6 bases). CDR1 and CDR2 (germline): MNHEY, SVGAGI. The ends were cut back, 3 bases at V and 2 bases at J, with 15 bases in the middle. This CDR3 has 16 residues. Here the CDR3 DNA reads TGTGCCAGCAGTTATGCAGGGGTCCTTTTCACAGATACGCAGTATTTT. Encoded protein: CASSYAGVLFTDTQYF.

The rearrangement links TRBV7-2 to TRBJ1-1, with 8 bases matching TRBD1. From germline, CDR1 is SGHTA and CDR2 FQGNSA. This CDR3 has 14 amino acids. V lost 5 bases and J lost 7; bases outside the gene matches: 9. This CDR3 reads CASSTGTGLDEAFF. CDR3 DNA sequence: TGTGCCAGCAGCACCGGGACAGGCCTGGATGAAGCTTTCTTT.

The chain joins TRBV7-8 to TRBJ2-7; a possible D gene is TRBD2 (5 bases). The CDR3 sequence is 15 residues long. The V gene's germline CDR1 is SGHVS and CDR2 FQNEAQ. The V gene lost 2 bases and the J gene lost 6 bases, with 17 bases spanning the gap. Here the CDR3 reads CASSLSMVGDGEQYF. The CDR3 nucleotides are TGTGCCAGCAGCTTAAGTATGGTGGGAGACGGCGAGCAGTACTTC.

This chain uses TRBV7-9 with TRBJ2-7; tentative D call: TRBD2 (5 bases). The CDR3 is made up of 17 amino acids. Trimming cost V 5 bases and J 0 bases, with 20 bases left between them. Per germline, CDR1 SEHNR and CDR2 FQNEAQ (reference sequence). This CDR3 is CASSPPQTSLRSYEQYF. CDR3 DNA sequence: TGTGCCAGCAGCCCACCTCAAACTAGTCTACGCTCCTACGAGCAGTACTTC.

V usage is TRBV7-2 and J usage is TRBJ2-7; 15 bases align to TRBD2. V was pared by 5 bases and J by 4 bases, with 3 bases of the junction left unmatched. The V gene's germline CDR1 is SGHTA and CDR2 FQGNSA. The length of the CDR3 is 15 residues. CDR3 loop: CASSNGLAGGYEQYF. The CDR3 DNA is TGTGCCAGCAGCAACGGACTAGCGGGAGGGTACGAGCAGTACTTC.

V usage is TRBV5-1 and J usage is TRBJ1-3, with 8 bases fitting TRBD1. CDR3 length: 16 residues. The J segment lost 0 bases and the V segment lost 4 bases, leaving 6 bases of the junction unmatched. CDR1 and CDR2 (germline): SGHRS, YFSETQ. The CDR3 DNA sequence: TGCGCCAGCAGCCCAATGGACAGGGCCTCTGGAAACACCATATATTTT. Translated: CASSPMDRASGNTIYF.

CDR3 region: CASSSDRGVTYEQYF. CDR3 sequence (DNA): TGTGCCAGCAGTTCCGACAGGGGGGTGACCTACGAGCAGTACTTC. The V and J genes are TRBV27 and TRBJ2-7, with 9 bases identical to TRBD1. In germline, CDR1 is MNHEY, CDR2 SMNVEV (reference sequence). The J segment lost 2 bases and the V segment lost 4 bases, leaving 6 bases of the junction unmatched. CDR3 length: 15 residues.

The V call is TRBV19, the J call TRBJ2-3; 9 positions match TRBD1. Germline V gene data show CDR1 as LNHDA and CDR2 as SQIVND (reference sequence). The CDR3 totals 13 residues. V lost 5 bases, J lost 5 bases, and 2 bases stayed unmatched. CDR3 amino acids: CASSADRGDTQYF. DNA of the CDR3: TGTGCCAGTAGTGCGGACAGGGGAGATACGCAGTATTTT.

The chain employs TRBV3-1 (or the pseudogene TRBV3-2) and TRBJ1-5; D possibly corresponds to TRBD1 (6 bases). The CDR3 runs to 13 residues. Germline V gene sequence: CDR1 LGHDT, CDR2 YNNKEL (reference sequence). Between the trimmed V and J ends, which lost 3 bases and 6 bases, there was a span of 9 bases. In DNA form, the CDR3 reads TGTGCCAGCAGCCACAGGGGCTCTCAGCCCCAGCATTTT. Protein sequence: CASSHRGSQPQHF.